This T cell receptor beta chain comes out of a study of somatic mutations in cytotoxic T cells in rheumatoid arthritis. CD4+ and CD8+ cells were isolated by positive magnetic bead selection, with purity checked by flow cytometry. In regard to this clone: What it binds is not known.

Here immunoSEQ multiplex PCR was the method, and the copy in TCRdb shows in-frame clones only, minus some. The table includes 9,000 to 15,000 clones, 70% to 80% detected once. Study results and caveats: A rise in CD8+ clonality with age was seen in rheumatoid arthritis patients but not in healthy controls. It was found that CD8+ T-cell clonality in rheumatoid arthritis patients did not differ significantly from that in age-matched healthy controls.

Germline CDR1 reads SGHVS; CDR2 reads FNYEAQ. The CDR3 is made up of 15 amino acids. V was clipped by 4 bases and J by 2 bases; unmatched bases: 4. The sample was CD8+ T cells sorted from blood. The TCR was taken from a man between 65 and 85 years old in good health. The chain has TRBV7-6 and TRBJ2-7, with TRBD2 matching 11 bases. The CDR3 region is CASSSGTSGTYEQYF. CDR3 DNA sequence: TGTGCCAGCAGCTCTGGGACTAGCGGAACCTACGAGCAGTACTTC.